A single sample gave rise to the 20 T cell receptor beta chains below, sequenced in a study of blood T cell repertoires in COVID-19 (TCRdb year 2020). Library creation used the immunoSEQ multiplex PCR assay. TCRdb took over this immuneACCESS table, retaining in-frame rearrangements with V and J assigned. Such tables are incomplete; in checked studies, under half of the missing clones stem from an unresolved V gene, and the remainder is unexplained. This sample lists fewer than 250,000 clones; almost 90% were detected once. The top ten constitute roughly 2.5% of the sample. The material sequenced was peripheral blood. These receptor sequences come from a woman in her sixties with acute or convalescent COVID-19.

The chain combines TRBV27 with TRBJ1-1; TRBD1 agrees at 7 bases. The CDR3 consists of 14 residues. Per germline, CDR1 MNHEY and CDR2 SMNVEV (reference sequence). With V trimmed by 3 bases and J by 2 bases, 3 bases remained unmatched. The CDR3 DNA follows: TGTGCCAGCAGTTTGGACAGGCTCAACACTGAAGCTTTCTTT. Encoded protein: CASSLDRLNTEAFF.

The chain links TRBV28 to TRBJ2-6; 9 bases line up with TRBD1. The germline V gene encodes CDR1 MDHEN and CDR2 SYDVKM. After removal of 6 bases from V and 1 base from J, the junction contained 10 bases not matched to a gene. The CDR3 contains 18 residues. Here the CDR3 reads CASRHLQGARSGANVLTF. CDR3 nucleotide sequence: TGTGCCAGCAGACACTTACAGGGGGCAAGGTCTGGGGCCAACGTCCTGACTTTC.

The chain has TRBV3-1 (or the pseudogene TRBV3-2) and TRBJ2-7, with D uncertain. The CDR3 contains 11 residues. Trimming stripped 7 bases from V and 6 bases from J, with 10 bases between. CDR1 and CDR2 (germline): LGHDT, YNNKEL (reference sequence). The CDR3 DNA sequence: TGTGCCAGCACCCGAGCTGGCGAGCAGTACTTC. Protein product: CASTRAGEQYF.

Points on this clone: A read error may produce the germline difference seen at one junction end. This chain uses TRBV4-2 with TRBJ2-7; D might be TRBD2 (6 bases). Germline lookup yields CDR1 LGHNA and CDR2 YNFKEQ. The CDR3 is made up of 18 amino acids. CDR3 amino acids: CASSQESQVREFSHEQYF. Written as DNA, the CDR3 is TGTGCCAGCAGCCAAGAATCCCAGGTTCGGGAGTTCTCCCACGAGCAGTACTTC.

This chain connects TRBV21-1 to TRBJ2-3; whether TRBD1, the table's D call, matches the DNA was not checked. TRBV21-1 is a pseudogene segment. There are 20 residues in the CDR3. For the CDR3, the DNA is TGTGCCAGCAGCGCACGGTCGGGACAGGAATCCAATGGTTCTATATGTACGCAGTATTTT. This sequence encodes CASSARSGQESNGSICTQYF.

The rearrangement uses TRBV20-1 and TRBJ2-3, with D tentatively TRBD1 (5 bases). Per germline, CDR1 DFQATT and CDR2 SNEGSKA (reference sequence). The CDR3 consists of 11 residues. Deletions cut 6 bases from V and 6 bases from J, with 10 bases between. DNA of the CDR3: TGCAGTGCCGGACAAGCGGATACGCAGTATTTT. Its translation: CSAGQADTQYF.

The J gene is TRBJ2-5, the V gene TRBV6-2 or TRBV6-3; D unclear. Germline CDR1 reads MNHEY; CDR2 reads SVGEGT. Trimming removed 0 bases from V and 7 bases from J, with 6 bases in between. The CDR3 covers 12 residues. The CDR3 sequence is CASSYSSGTQYF. The DNA of the CDR3 is TGTGCCAGCAGTTACTCGAGTGGGACCCAGTACTTC.

The rearrangement uses TRBV5-4 and TRBJ2-6, with TRBD2 as a possible D gene (6 bases). Germline CDR1 and CDR2: SGHNT and YYREEE (reference sequence). The CDR3 loop spans 15 amino acids. With 4 bases removed from V and 0 bases from J, the gap between germline ends came to 8 bases. In DNA, the CDR3 is TGTGCCAGCAGCCCCGGGGGCTCTGGGGCCAACGTCCTGACTTTC. It specifies CASSPGGSGANVLTF. Complete variable domain (other parts from reference TRBV5-4 and TRBJ2-6): ETGVTQSPTHLIKTRGQQVTLRCSSQSGHNTVSWYQQALGQGPQFIFQYYREEENGRGNFPPRFSGLQFPNYSSELNVNALELDDSALYLCASSPGGSGANVLTFGAGSRLTVL.

Details on this clone: One end of the junction fails to match germline, which may point to a read error. This rearrangement joins TRBV5-8 to TRBJ1-6; D gene uncertain. Germline CDR1 and CDR2: SGHTS and YDEGEE. The CDR3 totals 15 residues. The CDR3 DNA follows: TGTGCCAGCAGCCTCACGAGGAAGGATAAATCACCCCTCCACTTT. This sequence encodes CASSLTRKDKSPLHF. Full variable domain (rest looked up from reference TRBV5-8 and TRBJ1-6): EAGVTQSPTHLIKTRGQQATLRCSPISGHTSVYWYQQALGLGLQFLLWYDEGEERNRGNFPPRFSGRQFPNYSSELNVNALELEDSALYLCASSLTRKDKSPLHFGNGTRLTVT.

The V gene is TRBV19, the J gene TRBJ1-2, with TRBD1 matching over 8 bases. The CDR3 runs 15 residues. In germline, CDR1 is LNHDA, CDR2 SQIVND (reference sequence). Losses at the gene ends were 5 bases for V and 4 bases for J; bases not matched to a gene: 9. CDR3 sequence: CASSGPGGASYGYTF. CDR3 DNA: TGTGCCAGTAGTGGTCCAGGGGGCGCCAGCTATGGCTACACCTTC.

The rearrangement joins TRBV30 to TRBJ2-3; TRBD2 is a possible D gene (5 bases). Trimming cost V 0 bases and J 2 bases, with 12 bases left between them. Germline CDR1 reads GTSNPN; CDR2 reads SVGIG (reference sequence). The CDR3 has 15 residues. DNA of the CDR3: TGTGCCTGGAGTGTAATTGGACTTTCCACAGATACGCAGTATTTT. Its translation: CAWSVIGLSTDTQYF.

The chain carries TRBV5-1 and TRBJ2-5, with TRBD2 matching over 7 bases. V trimming: 4 bases; J trimming: 2 bases; junction bases outside the gene matches: 8. The germline V gene encodes CDR1 SGHRS and CDR2 YFSETQ. This CDR3 has 15 residues. The CDR3 DNA is TGCGCCAGCAGCCTATCCGGACTAGATCAAGAGACCCAGTACTTC. Amino acid sequence: CASSLSGLDQETQYF.

This clone is a singleton in its sample. The genes are TRBV6-5 and TRBJ2-1; D remains ambiguous. This CDR3 has 11 residues. V lost 10 bases to trimming and J lost 1 base, with 5 bases between them. Per the germline V gene, CDR1 is MNHEY and CDR2 is SVGAGI. Here the CDR3 DNA reads TGTGCCACCAATTCCTACAATGAGCAGTTCTTC. This codes for CATNSYNEQFF.

This sequence joins TRBV30 and TRBJ2-1, with TRBD2 identical over 10 bases. The CDR3 spans 18 residues. The V gene's germline CDR1 is GTSNPN and CDR2 SVGIG (reference sequence). V lost 0 bases to trimming and J lost 6 bases; unmatched junction nucleotides: 14. The CDR3 here is CAWSVHRQTSGTGNEQFF. The CDR3 coding sequence is TGTGCCTGGAGTGTACACCGCCAAACTAGCGGGACTGGCAATGAGCAGTTCTTC.

This rearrangement joins TRBV4-3 to TRBJ1-5; possible D gene TRBD1, 5 bases. Between the trimmed V and J ends, which lost 0 bases and 4 bases, there was a span of 10 bases. Germline CDR1 reads LGHNA; CDR2 reads YSLEER. This CDR3 region has 15 residues. Here the CDR3 reads CASSQENRGNQPQHF. The CDR3 DNA reads TGCGCCAGCAGCCAAGAGAATAGGGGTAATCAGCCCCAGCATTTT.

The J gene is TRBJ2-3, the V gene TRBV5-6; a possible D gene is TRBD1 (6 bases). With 0 bases removed from V and 1 base from J, the gap between germline ends came to 12 bases. The CDR3 runs to 16 residues. Germline V gives CDR1 SGHDT, CDR2 YYEEEE. CDR3 residues: CASSLAGRGGTDTQYF. The CDR3 DNA is TGTGCCAGCAGCTTGGCCGGCAGGGGAGGCACAGATACGCAGTATTTT.

This clone occurred once. The J gene is TRBJ1-5, the V gene TRBV30; no firm D call. CDR1 is GTSNPN and CDR2 is SVGIG in the germline V gene (reference sequence). The V and J ends lost 1 base and 3 bases respectively, with 7 bases between them. This CDR3 spans 13 amino acids. Written as DNA, the CDR3 is TGTGCCTGGAGTGGTCAGTCCAATCAGCCCCAGCATTTT. This encodes CAWSGQSNQPQHF.

The chain carries TRBV10-3 and TRBJ1-5; TRBD1 matches at 8 bases. The CDR3 is 12 residues long. CDR1 ENHRY and CDR2 SYGVKD come from the germline V gene. V lost 11 bases, J lost 10 bases, and 10 bases stayed unmatched. The CDR3 reads CAVGQGEGPQHF. In DNA, the CDR3 is TGTGCCGTTGGACAGGGTGAGGGACCCCAGCATTTT.

This clone was found many times. V and J are TRBV6-5 and TRBJ2-7; D uncertain. V was cut by 4 bases and J by 6 bases, with 13 bases left in between. Per germline, CDR1 MNHEY and CDR2 SVGAGI. This CDR3 is 13 amino acids long. The CDR3 DNA reads as TGTGCCAGCAGTTCGGGTACTTACGGCGAGCAGTACTTC. Translation gives CASSSGTYGEQYF.

V usage is TRBV7-5 and J usage is TRBJ2-3; TRBD1, the table's D call, was not compared with the DNA. TRBV7-5 is a pseudogene segment. This CDR3 has 15 residues. The CDR3 region has the DNA TGTGCCAGAAGCAGGGACAGGGGGCATGGAGATACGCAGTATTTT. This encodes CARSRDRGHGDTQYF.